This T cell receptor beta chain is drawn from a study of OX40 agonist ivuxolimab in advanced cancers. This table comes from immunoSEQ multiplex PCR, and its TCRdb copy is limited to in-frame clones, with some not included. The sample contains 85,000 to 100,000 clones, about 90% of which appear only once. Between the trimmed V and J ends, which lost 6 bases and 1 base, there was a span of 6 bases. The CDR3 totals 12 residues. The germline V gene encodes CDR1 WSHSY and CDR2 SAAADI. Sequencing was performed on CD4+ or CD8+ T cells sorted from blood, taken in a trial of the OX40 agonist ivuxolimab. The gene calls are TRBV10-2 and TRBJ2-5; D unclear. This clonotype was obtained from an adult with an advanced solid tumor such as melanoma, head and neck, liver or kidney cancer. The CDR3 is CASRQSQETQYF. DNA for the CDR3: TGCGCCAGCAGGCAAAGCCAAGAGACCCAGTACTTC.